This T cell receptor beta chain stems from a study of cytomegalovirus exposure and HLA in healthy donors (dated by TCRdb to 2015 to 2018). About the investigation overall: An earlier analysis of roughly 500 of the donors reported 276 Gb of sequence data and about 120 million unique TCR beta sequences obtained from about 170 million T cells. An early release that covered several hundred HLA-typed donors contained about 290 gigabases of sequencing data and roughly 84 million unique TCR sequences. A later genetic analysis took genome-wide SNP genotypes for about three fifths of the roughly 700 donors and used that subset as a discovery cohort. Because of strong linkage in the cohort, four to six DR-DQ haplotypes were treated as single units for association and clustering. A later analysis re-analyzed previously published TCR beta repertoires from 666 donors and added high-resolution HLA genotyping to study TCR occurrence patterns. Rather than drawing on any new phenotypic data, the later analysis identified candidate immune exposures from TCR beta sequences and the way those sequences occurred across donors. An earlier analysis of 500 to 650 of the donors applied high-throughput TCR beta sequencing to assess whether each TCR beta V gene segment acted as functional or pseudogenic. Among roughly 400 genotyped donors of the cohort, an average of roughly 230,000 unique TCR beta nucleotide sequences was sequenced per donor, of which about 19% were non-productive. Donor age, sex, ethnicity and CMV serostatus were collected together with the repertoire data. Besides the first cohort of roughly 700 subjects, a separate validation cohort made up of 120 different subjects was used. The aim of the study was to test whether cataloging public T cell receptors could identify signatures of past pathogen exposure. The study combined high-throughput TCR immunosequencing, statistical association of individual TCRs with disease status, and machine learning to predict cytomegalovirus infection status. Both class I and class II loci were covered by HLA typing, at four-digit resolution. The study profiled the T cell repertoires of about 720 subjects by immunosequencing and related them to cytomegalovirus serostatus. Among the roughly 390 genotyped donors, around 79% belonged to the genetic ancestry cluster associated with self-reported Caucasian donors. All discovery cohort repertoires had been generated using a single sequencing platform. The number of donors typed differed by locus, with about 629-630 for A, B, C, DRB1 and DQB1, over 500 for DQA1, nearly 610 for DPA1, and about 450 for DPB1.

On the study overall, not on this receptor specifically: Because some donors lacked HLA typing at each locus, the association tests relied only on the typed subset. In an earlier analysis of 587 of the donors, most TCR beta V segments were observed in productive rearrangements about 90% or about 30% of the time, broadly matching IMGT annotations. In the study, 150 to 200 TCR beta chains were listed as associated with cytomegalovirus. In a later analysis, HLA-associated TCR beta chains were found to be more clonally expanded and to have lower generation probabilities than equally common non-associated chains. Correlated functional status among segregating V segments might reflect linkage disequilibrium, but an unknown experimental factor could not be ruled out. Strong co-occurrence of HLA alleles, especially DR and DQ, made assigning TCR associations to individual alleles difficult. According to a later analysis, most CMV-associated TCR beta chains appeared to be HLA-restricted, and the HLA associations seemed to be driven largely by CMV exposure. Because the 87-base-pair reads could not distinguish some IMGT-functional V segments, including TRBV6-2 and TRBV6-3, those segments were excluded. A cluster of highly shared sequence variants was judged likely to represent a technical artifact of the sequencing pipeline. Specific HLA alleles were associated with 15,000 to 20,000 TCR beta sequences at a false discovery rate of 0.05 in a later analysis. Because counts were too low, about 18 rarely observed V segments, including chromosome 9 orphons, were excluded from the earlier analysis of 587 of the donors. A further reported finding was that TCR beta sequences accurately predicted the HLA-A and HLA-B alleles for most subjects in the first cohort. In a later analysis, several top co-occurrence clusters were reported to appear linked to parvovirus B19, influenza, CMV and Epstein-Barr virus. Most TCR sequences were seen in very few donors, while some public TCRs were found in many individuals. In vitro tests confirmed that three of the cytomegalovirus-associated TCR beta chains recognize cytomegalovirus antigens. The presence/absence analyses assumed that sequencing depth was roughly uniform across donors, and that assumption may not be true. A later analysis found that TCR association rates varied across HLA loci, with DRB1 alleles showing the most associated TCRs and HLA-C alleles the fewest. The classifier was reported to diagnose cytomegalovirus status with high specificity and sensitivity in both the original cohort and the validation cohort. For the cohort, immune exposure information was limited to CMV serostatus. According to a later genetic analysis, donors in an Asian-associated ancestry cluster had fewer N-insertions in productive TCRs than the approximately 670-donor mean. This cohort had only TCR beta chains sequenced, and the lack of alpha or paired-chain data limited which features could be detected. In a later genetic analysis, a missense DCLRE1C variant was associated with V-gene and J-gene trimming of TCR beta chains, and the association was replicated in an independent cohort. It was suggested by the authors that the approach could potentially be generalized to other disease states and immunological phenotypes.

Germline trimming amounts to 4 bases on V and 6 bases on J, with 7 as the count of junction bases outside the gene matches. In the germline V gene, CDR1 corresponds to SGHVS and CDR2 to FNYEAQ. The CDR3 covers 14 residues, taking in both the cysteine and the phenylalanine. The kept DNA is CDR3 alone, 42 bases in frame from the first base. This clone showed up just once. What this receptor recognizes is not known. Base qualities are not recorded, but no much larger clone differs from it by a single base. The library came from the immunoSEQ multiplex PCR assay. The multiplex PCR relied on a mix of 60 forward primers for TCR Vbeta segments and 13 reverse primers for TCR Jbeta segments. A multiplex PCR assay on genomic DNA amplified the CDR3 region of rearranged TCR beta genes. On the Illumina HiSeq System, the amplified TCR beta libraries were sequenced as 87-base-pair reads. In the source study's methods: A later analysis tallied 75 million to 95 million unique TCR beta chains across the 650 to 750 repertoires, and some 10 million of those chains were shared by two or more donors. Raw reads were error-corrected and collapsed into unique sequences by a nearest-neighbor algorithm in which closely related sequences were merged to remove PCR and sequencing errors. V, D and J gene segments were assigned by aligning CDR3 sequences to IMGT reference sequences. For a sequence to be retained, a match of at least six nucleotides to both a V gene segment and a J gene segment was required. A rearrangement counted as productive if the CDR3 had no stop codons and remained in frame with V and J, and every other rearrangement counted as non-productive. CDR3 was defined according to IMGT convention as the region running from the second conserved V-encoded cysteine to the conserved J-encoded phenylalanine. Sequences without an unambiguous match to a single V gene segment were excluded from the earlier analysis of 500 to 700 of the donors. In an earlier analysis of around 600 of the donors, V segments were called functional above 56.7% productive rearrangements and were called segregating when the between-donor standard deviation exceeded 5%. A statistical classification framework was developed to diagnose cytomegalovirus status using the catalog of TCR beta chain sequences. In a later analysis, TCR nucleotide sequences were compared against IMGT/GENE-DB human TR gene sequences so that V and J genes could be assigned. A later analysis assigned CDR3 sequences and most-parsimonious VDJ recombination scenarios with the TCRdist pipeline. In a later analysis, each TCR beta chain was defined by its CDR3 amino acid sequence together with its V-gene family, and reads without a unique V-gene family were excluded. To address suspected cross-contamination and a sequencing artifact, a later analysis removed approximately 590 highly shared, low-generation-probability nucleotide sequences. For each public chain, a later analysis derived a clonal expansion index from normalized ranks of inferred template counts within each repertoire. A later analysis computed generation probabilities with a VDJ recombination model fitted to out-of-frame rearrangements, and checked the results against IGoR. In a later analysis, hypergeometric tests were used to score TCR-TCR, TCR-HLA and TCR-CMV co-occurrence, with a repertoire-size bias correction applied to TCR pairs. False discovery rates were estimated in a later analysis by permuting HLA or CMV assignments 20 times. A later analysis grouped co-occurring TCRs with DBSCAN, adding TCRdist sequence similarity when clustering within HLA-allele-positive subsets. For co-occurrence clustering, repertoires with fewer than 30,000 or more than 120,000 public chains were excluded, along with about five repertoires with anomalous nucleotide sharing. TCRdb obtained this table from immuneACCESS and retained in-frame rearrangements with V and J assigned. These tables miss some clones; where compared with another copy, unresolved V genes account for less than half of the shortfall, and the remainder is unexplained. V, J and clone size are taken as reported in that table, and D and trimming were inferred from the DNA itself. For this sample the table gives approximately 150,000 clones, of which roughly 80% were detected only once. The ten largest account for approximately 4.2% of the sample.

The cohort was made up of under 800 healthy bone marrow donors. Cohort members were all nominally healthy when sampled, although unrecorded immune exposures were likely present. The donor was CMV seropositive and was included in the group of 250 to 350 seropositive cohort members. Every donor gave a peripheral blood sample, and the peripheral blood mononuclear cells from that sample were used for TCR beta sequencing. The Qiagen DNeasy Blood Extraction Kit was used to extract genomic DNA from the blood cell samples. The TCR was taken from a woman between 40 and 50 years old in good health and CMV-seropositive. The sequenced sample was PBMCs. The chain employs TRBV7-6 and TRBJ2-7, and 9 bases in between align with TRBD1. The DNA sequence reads TGTGCCAGCAGCTCACAGGGGGCGCTATCCGAGCAGTACTTC. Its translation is CASSSQGALSEQYF.